This T cell receptor (beta chain) originates from a study of metastatic and nonmetastatic thyroid tumors (dated by TCRdb to 2020 to 2022). With respect to the entire study: Repertoires were compared across peripheral blood and tumor or nodule tissue samples from malignant and benign thyroid patients. Overall study results and their limits: TCR beta diversity was reported as significantly higher in malignant tumors than in benign nodules, in both blood and tumor samples.

No patient had received any treatment before thyroid surgery. Patient clinical samples collected from the early 2010s to the late 2010s were retrospectively analysed using T-cell receptor beta sequencing. This clone came up a few times. No cognate antigen has been identified for it. Base quality data are lacking; no much larger clone is found one base away. In the germline V gene (reference sequence), CDR1 corresponds to MNHEY and CDR2 to SMNVEV. From the cysteine through the phenylalanine, the CDR3 covers 12 amino acids. CDR3 DNA is the only sequence kept; it has 36 bases, read in frame from the first base. A distance of 8 bases separates the germline ends of V and J, which lose 4 bases and 6 bases respectively. The library was made by PCR. Sequencing was performed on an Illumina HiSeq 4000. High-throughput sequencing was used to profile the CDR3 region of the TCR beta-chain in every patient. Regarding the original processing steps: The researchers built a classifier to tell apart papillary thyroid cancer patients with distant metastasis, based on CDR3 differences among clinicopathological groups. To measure repertoire diversity the researchers used the Shannon index, while the Morisita-Horn index served to gauge how similar the tumor and blood repertoires were. The public reads were run again by TCRdb, first through fastp at Q25 and then through MiXCR, and only productive beta chains were kept. The V and J calls and clone size come from TCRdb's table, not from the authors' own analysis. The sample table lists fewer than 70,000 clones, roughly 30% of them with a count of one. The biggest ten clones account for about 16% of the sample.

The specimen sequenced was blood. In this chain, TRBV27 is recombined with TRBJ2-3; confidence is insufficient to name the D gene. This clonotype was obtained from a female donor with papillary thyroid cancer or a benign thyroid nodule (not recorded which). Some clones in this sample may be carry-over from other donors' samples. The DNA sequence is TGTGCCAGCAGTTCGTACGGGGATACGCAGTATTTT. Translated, this is CASSSYGDTQYF.